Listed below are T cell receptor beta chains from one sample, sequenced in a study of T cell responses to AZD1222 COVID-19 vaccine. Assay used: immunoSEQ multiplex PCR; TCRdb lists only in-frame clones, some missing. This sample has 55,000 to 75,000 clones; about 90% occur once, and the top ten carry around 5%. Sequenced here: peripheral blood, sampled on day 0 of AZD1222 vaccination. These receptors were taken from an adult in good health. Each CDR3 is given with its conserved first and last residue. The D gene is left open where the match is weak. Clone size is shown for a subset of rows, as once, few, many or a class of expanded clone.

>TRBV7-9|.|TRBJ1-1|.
CASSLEGRANTEAFF
TGTGCCAGCAGCTTAGAAGGGCGAGCGAACACTGAAGCTTTCTTT
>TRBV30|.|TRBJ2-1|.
CAWSVSRNEQFF
TGTGCCTGGAGTGTAAGCCGGAATGAGCAGTTCTTC
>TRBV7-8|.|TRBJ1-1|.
CASSGGVNTEAFF
TGTGCCAGCAGCGGGGGAGTGAACACTGAAGCTTTCTTT
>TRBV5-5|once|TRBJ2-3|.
CASSSGYQGLGDTQYF
TGTGCCAGCAGCTCGGGGTATCAGGGTTTAGGCGATACGCAGTATTTT
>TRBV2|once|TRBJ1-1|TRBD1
CASSGDRRTEAFF
TGTGCCAGCAGTGGGGACAGGCGAACTGAAGCTTTCTTT
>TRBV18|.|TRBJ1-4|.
CASSPDAKTAGNEKLFF
TGTGCCAGCTCACCAGACGCCAAGACAGCCGGTAATGAAAAACTGTTTTTT
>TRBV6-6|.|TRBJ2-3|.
CASSRGLDSTDTQYF
TGTGCCAGCAGCCGAGGACTGGACAGCACAGATACGCAGTATTTT
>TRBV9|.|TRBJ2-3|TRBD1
CASSVAQGGDTQYF
TGTGCCAGCAGCGTAGCACAGGGGGGCGATACGCAGTATTTT
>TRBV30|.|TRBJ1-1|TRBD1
CAMGQPNTEAFF
TGTGCCATGGGACAGCCGAACACTGAAGCTTTCTTT
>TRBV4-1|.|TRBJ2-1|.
CASARAESSYNEQFF
TGCGCCAGCGCTAGGGCGGAAAGCTCCTACAATGAGCAGTTCTTC
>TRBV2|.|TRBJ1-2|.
CASSVTQGVTYGYTF
TGTGCCAGCAGTGTAACTCAGGGAGTTACCTATGGCTACACCTTC
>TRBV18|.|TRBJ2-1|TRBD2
CASSPKLAGGPNEQFF
TGTGCCAGCTCACCCAAACTAGCGGGGGGGCCCAATGAGCAGTTCTTC
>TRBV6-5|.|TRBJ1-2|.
CASTVVANYGYTF
TGTGCCAGCACCGTAGTAGCTAACTATGGCTACACCTTC
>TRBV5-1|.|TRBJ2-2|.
CASIAGDTNTGELFF
TGCGCCAGCATCGCCGGGGATACGAACACCGGGGAGCTGTTTTTT
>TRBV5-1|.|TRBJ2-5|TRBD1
CASSLQGEETQYF
TGCGCCAGCAGCTTACAGGGGGAAGAGACCCAGTACTTC
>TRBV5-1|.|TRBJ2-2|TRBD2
CASSATSLAATNTGELFF
TGCGCCAGCAGCGCAACCTCACTAGCGGCTACGAACACCGGGGAGCTGTTTTTT
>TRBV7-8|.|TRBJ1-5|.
CASSLLEYQPQHF
TGTGCCAGCAGCTTATTGGAATATCAGCCCCAGCATTTT
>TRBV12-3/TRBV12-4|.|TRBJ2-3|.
CASSLAGNTQYF
TGTGCCAGCAGTTTAGCGGGGAATACGCAGTATTTT
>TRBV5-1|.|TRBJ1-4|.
CASTWFGVANEKLFF
TGCGCCAGCACCTGGTTCGGGGTAGCTAATGAAAAACTGTTTTTT
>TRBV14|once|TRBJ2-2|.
CASSRLSTGELFF
TGTGCCAGCAGCCGACTGAGCACCGGGGAGCTGTTTTTT
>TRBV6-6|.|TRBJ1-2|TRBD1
CASGHRGLEPNYGYTF
TGTGCCAGCGGGCACAGGGGGCTCGAGCCTAACTATGGCTACACCTTC
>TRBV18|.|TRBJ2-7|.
CASSGTSPGVDEQYF
TGTGCCAGCTCGGGAACTAGCCCTGGCGTGGACGAGCAGTACTTC
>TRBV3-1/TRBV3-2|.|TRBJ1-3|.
CASSLDRPGNTIYF
TGTGCCAGCAGCCTCGACCGCCCTGGAAACACCATATATTTT
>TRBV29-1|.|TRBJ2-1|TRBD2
CSVEGGSSYNEQFF
TGCAGCGTTGAGGGGGGGAGCTCCTACAATGAGCAGTTCTTC
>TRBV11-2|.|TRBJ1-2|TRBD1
CASSFTGTGAAGYTF
TGTGCCAGCAGCTTTACCGGGACAGGGGCCGCCGGCTACACCTTC
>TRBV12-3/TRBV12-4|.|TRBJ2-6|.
CASRPSGANVLTF
TGTGCCAGCAGGCCCTCTGGGGCCAACGTCCTGACTTTC
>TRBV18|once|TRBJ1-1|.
CASSPEAVRSEAFF
TGTGCCAGCTCACCCGAAGCGGTTAGGTCTGAAGCTTTCTTT
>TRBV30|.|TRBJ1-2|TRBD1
CAWSVRQGNGYTF
TGTGCCTGGAGTGTACGACAGGGAAATGGCTACACCTTC
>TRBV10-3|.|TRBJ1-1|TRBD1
CAIRGQWNTEAFF
TGTGCCATCAGGGGACAGTGGAACACTGAAGCTTTCTTT
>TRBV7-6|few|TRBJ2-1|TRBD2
CASSLVTSGTYNEQFF
TGTGCCAGCAGCTTGGTGACTAGCGGGACCTACAATGAGCAGTTCTTC
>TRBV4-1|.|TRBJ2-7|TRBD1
CASSQEYRGAMYEQYF
TGCGCCAGCAGCCAAGAGTACAGGGGCGCTATGTACGAGCAGTACTTC
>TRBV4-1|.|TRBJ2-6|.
CASSPREISSGANVLTF
TGCGCCAGCAGCCCTAGGGAGATCTCATCTGGGGCCAACGTCCTGACTTTC
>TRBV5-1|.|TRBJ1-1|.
CASSLEGAEAFF
TGCGCCAGCAGCTTAGAGGGCGCTGAAGCTTTCTTT
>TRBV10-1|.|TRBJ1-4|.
CASSEPLFPINEKLFF
TGCGCCAGCAGTGAGCCACTTTTTCCGATCAATGAAAAACTGTTTTTT
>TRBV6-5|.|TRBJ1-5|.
CASKAGDQPQHF
TGTGCCAGCAAGGCGGGGGATCAGCCCCAGCATTTT
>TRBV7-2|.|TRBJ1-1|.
CASRGRWGMNTEAFF
TGTGCCAGCAGGGGCCGATGGGGCATGAACACTGAAGCTTTCTTT
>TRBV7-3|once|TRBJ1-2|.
CASSFRVEGRGYTF
TGTGCCAGCAGCTTCCGCGTAGAGGGTAGGGGCTACACCTTC
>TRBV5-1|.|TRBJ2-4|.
CASSLDWGQDIQYF
TGCGCCAGCAGCTTGGACTGGGGGCAGGACATTCAGTACTTC
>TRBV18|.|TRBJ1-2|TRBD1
CASSPLDRVGNYGYTF
TGTGCCAGCTCACCACTGGACAGGGTGGGGAACTATGGCTACACCTTC
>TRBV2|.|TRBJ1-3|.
CASSTPTAAGGTIYF
TGTGCCAGCAGTACCCCGACAGCCGCGGGTGGCACCATATATTTT